A single TCR beta chain is shown here with its context. Its specificity is unknown. Receiving focal radiation plus CTLA-4 blockade with ipilimumab were patients who had chemo-refractory metastatic non-small-cell lung cancer. Measured with immunoSEQ multiplex PCR; TCRdb has only the in-frame clones, and not every one. The sample records 60,000 or so clones, 77% being singletons. The data are from a study of radiotherapy plus CTLA-4 blockade in lung cancer. Overall study: Among all patients, 18% showed objective responses, while roughly 31% had disease control. Study results and caveats: TCR clones of tumor origin grew in blood after radiotherapy plus ipilimumab. Together with interferon-beta, which increased in serum after radiation, early dynamic changes in blood T cell clones were reportedly the best predictors of response.

V was pared by 5 bases and J by 4 bases, with 8 bases of the junction left unmatched. The CDR3 covers 14 residues. The germline V gene has CDR1 KGHSH and CDR2 LQKENI. The sample here was peripheral blood, taken from a patient treated with radiotherapy plus ipilimumab. The TCR originated in a human donor with non-small cell lung cancer who had a partial response to radiotherapy plus ipilimumab. The chain links TRBV18 to TRBJ2-7; 7 positions match TRBD1. The CDR3 loop is CASSEGQLYYEQYF. For the CDR3, the DNA is TGTGCCAGCTCAGAGGGACAGCTTTATTACGAGCAGTACTTC.